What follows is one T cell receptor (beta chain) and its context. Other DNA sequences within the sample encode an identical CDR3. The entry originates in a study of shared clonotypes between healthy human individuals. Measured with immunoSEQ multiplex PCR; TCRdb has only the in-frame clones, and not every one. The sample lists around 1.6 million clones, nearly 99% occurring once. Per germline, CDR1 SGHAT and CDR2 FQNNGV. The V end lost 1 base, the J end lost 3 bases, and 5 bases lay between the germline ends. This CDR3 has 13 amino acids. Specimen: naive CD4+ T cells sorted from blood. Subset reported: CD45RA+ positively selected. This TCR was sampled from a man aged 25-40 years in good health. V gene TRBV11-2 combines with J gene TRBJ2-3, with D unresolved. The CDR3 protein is CASSLGRTDTQYF. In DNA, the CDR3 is TGTGCCAGCAGCTTAGGGAGAACAGATACGCAGTATTTT.